The sequence of this T cell receptor beta chain was determined in a study of post-analysis software for immune sequencing data. Across the study: Courses of disease covered relapsing-remitting, secondary progressive and progressive-relapsing multiple sclerosis.

With regard to this clonotype: As yet, its antigen is unknown.

Study results and caveats: F measure grouped same-batch samples tightly together. Relative to controls, patients had several TRBV segments at higher frequency, with TRBV5-6, TRBV5-1 and TRBV20-1 among these.

Included in the TCR beta cDNA libraries were unique molecular identifiers. TCRdb used MiXCR to reprocess the PCR reads, holding one entry per CDR3 protein. The sample shows hundreds of thousands of distinct CDR3 sequences, 25% to 30% of them seen only once. The CDR3 has 17 residues. V lost 4 bases to trimming and J lost 3 bases; unmatched junction nucleotides: 12. CDR1 and CDR2 (germline): LGHDT, YNNKEL (reference sequence). Sequences were obtained from blood. The source of this sequence is a girl between 10 and 17 years old with multiple sclerosis. The rearrangement uses TRBV3-1 and TRBJ2-3; 8 bases match TRBD1. CDR3 in DNA: TGTGCCAGCAGCCCGACCCGGACAGGGATTGGGACAGATACGCAGTATTTT. Translated, it gives CASSPTRTGIGTDTQYF.